The 5 T cell receptor beta chains below come from one sample, sequenced in a study of blood T cells in healthy people across ages. It was with a sample-barcoded 5' primer and a J-beta primer mix that a second PCR of roughly 7 to 12 cycles was run. TCRdb passed the 5' RACE reads through MiXCR, listing each CDR3 protein once. The data contain around 1,600,000 distinct CDR3 sequences, approximately 43% of them singletons. Sequenced sample: blood. The receptors come from a woman younger than 30 in good health.

This clonotype has more than one count but fewer than ten. Germline and junction disagree at one end, which may indicate a read error. The V gene is TRBV15, the J gene TRBJ1-5; 8 bases agree with TRBD1. The CDR3 spans 17 residues. Germline CDR1 LNHNV, CDR2 YYDKDF (reference sequence). The CDR3 sequence: CAASSAQGTGINQPQHF. For the CDR3, the DNA is TGTGCCGCCAGCAGTGCCCAGGGGACAGGCATCAATCAGCCCCAGCATTTT.

This clonotype was detected a few times. This sequence joins TRBV5-1 and TRBJ2-1; no definite D call. Trimming pared 2 bases from V and 7 bases from J, leaving 7 bases between. Germline values: CDR1 SGHRS, CDR2 YFSETQ. The CDR3 is made up of 12 amino acids. CDR3 in DNA: TGCGCCAGCAGCTTTAGTTCGAATGAGCAGTTCTTC. Its translation: CASSFSSNEQFF.

The chain has TRBV4-1 and TRBJ2-3; D may match TRBD1 or TRBD2 (5 bases each). Trimming took off 0 bases at V and 3 bases at J, with 10 bases between the two ends. This CDR3 comprises 15 residues. Germline values: CDR1 MGHRA, CDR2 YSYEKL. The CDR3 sequence: CASSQDGRETDTQYF. The DNA of the CDR3 is TGCGCCAGCAGCCAAGACGGCAGGGAGACAGATACGCAGTATTTT.

This clonotype was seen a single time. At one boundary the junction diverges from the germline segment, which might be a read error. The V call is TRBV20-1, the J call TRBJ2-4; the match to TRBD2 covers 7 bases. In germline, CDR1 is DFQATT, CDR2 SNEGSKA (reference sequence). The CDR3 totals 15 residues. CDR3 nucleotide sequence: TGCAGTGCTAGTCAGGGAGGGGTATCCAAAAACATTCGGTACTTC. Translating gives CSASQGGVSKNIRYF.

This clonotype has only a few counts. The V gene is TRBV7-2, the J gene TRBJ2-6; possibly TRBD1 for D (5 bases). Trimming shortened V by 6 bases and J by 2 bases, and 11 bases separated the two germline ends. Germline V gene sequence: CDR1 SGHTA, CDR2 FQGNSA. This CDR3 has 15 residues. CDR3 DNA: TGTGCCAGCAGTCAACAGGTGGCTGGGGCCAACGTCCTGACTTTC. Its protein is CASSQQVAGANVLTF.